This T cell receptor beta chain was sequenced in a study of T cells in localized non-small cell lung cancer. The repertoire was sequenced with immunoSEQ multiplex PCR; TCRdb's copy has only in-frame clones and lacks some. The sample includes 75,000 to 95,000 clones, around 80% of them seen just once. The CDR3 sequence is 11 residues long. The germline V gene encodes CDR1 DFQATT and CDR2 SNEGSKA (reference sequence). V trimming: 3 bases; J trimming: 7 bases; junction bases outside the gene matches: 2. V is TRBV20-1 and J is TRBJ1-1; 7 nucleotides align to TRBD1. The receptor was isolated from a man aged 35 to 69 with stage II squamous cell lung carcinoma. Material: PBMCs, obtained before any cancer treatment. The CDR3: CSARGDSEAFF. CDR3 DNA: TGCAGTGCTAGGGGGGACAGTGAAGCTTTCTTT.